This TCR beta chain originates from a study of T-cell reconstitution after alpha-beta-depleted transplantation in children. Unmatched junction bases numbered 8, after V lost 2 bases and J lost 0 bases. The CDR3 covers 18 residues. In germline, CDR1 is SGHVS, CDR2 FQNEAQ. Study findings and constraints: Several hundred expanded graft clones reportedly were the source of alpha-beta T cells about two months after transplant.

Unique molecular identifiers were used in preparing the TCRbeta library. MiXCR, run by TCRdb on the PCR reads, gives a single entry per CDR3 protein. The repertoire has fewer than 700,000 distinct CDR3 sequences, 10% to 15% of them found once; the top ten carry about 2.2%. This clonotype was observed at least ten times. Its matching antigen is unknown. V and J are TRBV7-8 and TRBJ1-5; 9 bases line up with TRBD1. This clonotype originated in a male patient aged 10 to 17 who had a stem cell transplant for acute myeloid leukemia, so the T cells may come from the graft donor. The sequenced sample was PBMCs, mostly from graft donor cells, obtained 360 days after TCRalphabeta/CD19-depleted stem cell transplant. The CDR3 sequence: CASSLRDREQNSNQPQHF. CDR3 sequence (DNA): TGTGCCAGCAGCTTAAGGGACAGGGAACAGAATAGCAATCAGCCCCAGCATTTT.